This T cell receptor (beta chain) was captured in a study of Ad26.COV2.S vaccination and SARS-CoV-2 variants. On this clone: Its antigen is unidentified.

Study outcomes and limitations: The authors reported substantial breadth in spike-specific CD8+ and CD4+ T cell responses after vaccination.

The CDR3 is 18 residues long. Looked up from germline, CDR1 is LGHNA and CDR2 is YSLEER. V shed 8 bases, J shed 0 bases, and the junction held 15 bases outside the gene matches. Libraries were prepared by immunoSEQ multiplex PCR; TCRdb keeps only in-frame clonotypes and omits some of them. The profile shows around 100,000 clones, roughly 84% of them singletons. This material consisted of peripheral blood, taken after recovery from COVID-19. This receptor was obtained from a human donor who had recovered from COVID-19. This chain links TRBV4-3 with TRBJ2-7, with 11 nucleotides matching TRBD2. The CDR3 bases are TGCGCCAGCCCCCAGGGCCCCCTGACTAGCGGGGACTCCTACGAGCAGTACTTC. The encoded protein is CASPQGPLTSGDSYEQYF.